Listed below are T cell receptor beta chains from one sample, sequenced in a study of blood T cell repertoires in COVID-19. Profiling relied on immunoSEQ multiplex PCR, and the TCRdb table lists in-frame clones only, not all of them. The data show 250,000 to 300,000 clones, with around 89% seen just once and over 2% held by the top ten. The material sequenced was PBMCs or T cells enriched from blood (not recorded which). Receptors were obtained from a woman aged 55-69 years in a cohort exposed to, infected with or recovered from COVID-19 (not recorded which). The CDR3 runs from the conserved cysteine through the conserved F or W. The D gene is left open where the match is weak. The listing skips clone size in some rows; elsewhere it reads once, few, many or a size class.

V gene	J gene	clone size	D gene	CDR3 protein	CDR3 DNA
TRBV18	TRBJ1-4	.	TRBD1	CATADRVDEKLFF	TGTGCCACCGCAGACAGGGTTGATGAAAAACTGTTTTTT
TRBV12-3/TRBV12-4	TRBJ2-1	.	.	CASSLSAEQFF	TGTGCCAGCAGTCTTAGCGCGGAGCAGTTCTTC
TRBV28	TRBJ1-3	few	TRBD1	CASSFRDSRGNTIYF	TGTGCCAGCAGCTTCCGGGACAGTCGGGGAAACACCATATATTTT
TRBV27	TRBJ1-5	.	.	CASSHPTGLRGSNQPQHF	TGTGCCAGCAGTCACCCGACAGGTTTAAGGGGGAGCAATCAGCCCCAGCATTTT
TRBV28	TRBJ2-2	once	.	CASSFLASTNTGELFF	TGTGCCAGCAGTTTCCTAGCGAGTACGAACACCGGGGAGCTGTTTTTT
TRBV11-2	TRBJ2-7	.	TRBD2	CASSLTSGSNEQYF	TGTGCCAGCAGCCTCACTAGCGGGAGTAACGAGCAGTACTTC
TRBV10-2	TRBJ2-7	.	.	CASSEWQYEQYF	TGCGCCAGCAGTGAGTGGCAGTACGAGCAGTACTTC
TRBV11-2	TRBJ1-6	.	.	CASSPQGSSYNSPLHF	TGTGCCAGCAGCCCCCAGGGGAGCTCCTATAATTCACCCCTCCACTTT
TRBV30	TRBJ1-5	.	TRBD1	CAWSGTGSSQPQHF	TGTGCCTGGAGTGGGACAGGGTCTAGTCAGCCCCAGCATTTT
TRBV28	TRBJ2-7	.	TRBD1	CASRSGTGVGQQYF	TGTGCCAGCAGGTCCGGGACAGGGGTAGGGCAGCAGTACTTC
TRBV18	TRBJ1-1	.	TRBD1	CASSPQGAATEAFF	TGTGCCAGCTCTCCTCAGGGGGCCGCCACTGAAGCTTTCTTT
TRBV7-2	TRBJ2-1	.	.	CASSLERDNEQFF	TGTGCCAGCAGCTTAGAGCGTGACAATGAGCAGTTCTTC
TRBV3-1/TRBV3-2	TRBJ2-7	once	TRBD1	CASSPYRTGGLYEQYF	TGTGCCAGCAGCCCGTATCGGACAGGGGGACTGTACGAGCAGTACTTC
TRBV13	TRBJ2-4	.	TRBD1	CASSSSGTGKNIQYF	TGTGCCAGCAGCTCTTCCGGGACAGGGAAAAACATTCAGTACTTC
TRBV19	TRBJ2-7	.	.	CASRRQDSAYEQYF	TGTGCCAGTAGGAGACAGGACTCTGCCTACGAGCAGTACTTC
TRBV19	TRBJ2-1	.	TRBD2	CASSMTSGAYNEQFF	TGTGCCAGTAGTATGACTAGCGGGGCCTACAATGAGCAGTTCTTC
TRBV5-1	TRBJ1-2	.	.	CASSLGAYGYTF	TGCGCCAGCAGCTTGGGCGCGTATGGCTACACCTTC
TRBV11-3	TRBJ2-1	.	.	CASSLVGAYNEQFF	TGTGCCAGCAGCTTAGTAGGGGCCTACAATGAGCAGTTCTTC
TRBV18	TRBJ1-4	.	TRBD1	CASFTRQGNEKLFF	TGTGCCAGCTTCACCCGACAGGGGAATGAAAAACTGTTTTTT
TRBV4-3	TRBJ1-5	.	TRBD1	CASSRTTGGDQPQHF	TGCGCCAGCAGCCGGACTACAGGGGGAGATCAGCCCCAGCATTTT
TRBV4-1	TRBJ2-1	.	.	CASSQDSREKQFF	TGCGCCAGCAGCCAAGATTCCCGGGAGAAGCAGTTCTTC
TRBV6-5	TRBJ2-7	.	TRBD2	CASRSLAESSYEQYF	TGTGCCAGCAGATCCCTAGCGGAGAGCTCCTACGAGCAGTACTTC
TRBV30	TRBJ1-6	.	.	CAWSADSPLHF	TGTGCCTGGAGTGCCGATTCACCCCTCCACTTT
TRBV19	TRBJ2-7	.	TRBD2	CASSILGGTIAGGHSYEQYF	TGTGCCAGTAGTATCCTTGGGGGGACGATAGCGGGAGGACACTCCTACGAGCAGTACTTC
TRBV6-1	TRBJ2-7	.	.	CASSEVDRTVYEQYF	TGTGCCAGCAGTGAAGTGGACAGAACCGTATACGAGCAGTACTTC
TRBV5-1	TRBJ2-1	.	.	CASSSQYNEQFF	TGCGCCAGCAGCTCACAATACAATGAGCAGTTCTTC
TRBV9	TRBJ2-3	.	.	CASSVTSNTDTQYF	TGTGCCAGCAGCGTAACTTCTAACACAGATACGCAGTATTTT
TRBV19	TRBJ2-1	once	TRBD1	CASSTDRGDNEQFF	TGTGCCAGTAGTACAGACAGGGGTGACAATGAGCAGTTCTTC
TRBV7-2	TRBJ1-2	once	.	CASRLNRANYGYTF	TGTGCCAGCAGATTAAACAGGGCTAACTATGGCTACACCTTC
TRBV3-1/TRBV3-2	TRBJ2-7	few	.	CASSQDLGLGGNYEQYF	TGTGCCAGCAGCCAAGATCTCGGTCTGGGGGGAAACTACGAGCAGTACTTC
TRBV4-2	TRBJ2-7	once	.	CASSQIGLLSYEQYF	TGTGCCAGCAGCCAAATAGGACTGCTCTCCTACGAGCAGTACTTC
TRBV27	TRBJ2-1	.	TRBD1	CASSLSGTGRTNEQFF	TGTGCCAGCAGTCTCTCCGGGACAGGCCGGACCAATGAGCAGTTCTTC
TRBV2	TRBJ1-1	.	TRBD1	CASSSQGAQNTEAFF	TGTGCCAGCAGTTCACAGGGGGCACAGAACACTGAAGCTTTCTTT
TRBV7-8	TRBJ1-5	.	TRBD1	CASSLGQGPNQPQHF	TGTGCCAGCAGCTTAGGACAGGGGCCCAATCAGCCCCAGCATTTT
TRBV7-3	TRBJ2-7	.	TRBD1	CASSQQGGYEQYF	TGTGCCAGCAGCCAACAGGGGGGCTACGAGCAGTACTTC
TRBV28	TRBJ2-7	.	TRBD2	CASSSPSGRSYEQYF	TGTGCCAGCAGTTCACCTAGCGGGAGGTCCTACGAGCAGTACTTC